This TCR beta chain was sequenced in a study of immune evolution from preneoplasia to lung adenocarcinoma. Notes on this clone: The target antigen is unknown.

J gave up 1 base and V 4 bases, and 5 bases lay outside the gene matches. CDR1 is LGHNA, CDR2 YSLEER, per germline. The CDR3 totals 18 residues. Findings and limits, study-wide: Top clone share appeared to fall from AAH through AIS, MIA, adenocarcinoma.

TCRdb's table, derived via immunoSEQ multiplex PCR, lists solely in-frame clones and lacks some. The sample records about 3,600 clones, about three quarters being singletons. The chain recombines TRBV4-3 with TRBJ2-3; 16 bases are shared with TRBD2. This sequence originates from a person aged 60-80 years with lung adenocarcinoma. The sequencing sample was made of FFPE lung adenocarcinoma in situ tissue. The CDR3 region is CASSPVGLAGGGTDTQYF. The CDR3 DNA reads TGCGCCAGCAGCCCGGTGGGACTAGCGGGGGGGGGCACAGATACGCAGTATTTT.